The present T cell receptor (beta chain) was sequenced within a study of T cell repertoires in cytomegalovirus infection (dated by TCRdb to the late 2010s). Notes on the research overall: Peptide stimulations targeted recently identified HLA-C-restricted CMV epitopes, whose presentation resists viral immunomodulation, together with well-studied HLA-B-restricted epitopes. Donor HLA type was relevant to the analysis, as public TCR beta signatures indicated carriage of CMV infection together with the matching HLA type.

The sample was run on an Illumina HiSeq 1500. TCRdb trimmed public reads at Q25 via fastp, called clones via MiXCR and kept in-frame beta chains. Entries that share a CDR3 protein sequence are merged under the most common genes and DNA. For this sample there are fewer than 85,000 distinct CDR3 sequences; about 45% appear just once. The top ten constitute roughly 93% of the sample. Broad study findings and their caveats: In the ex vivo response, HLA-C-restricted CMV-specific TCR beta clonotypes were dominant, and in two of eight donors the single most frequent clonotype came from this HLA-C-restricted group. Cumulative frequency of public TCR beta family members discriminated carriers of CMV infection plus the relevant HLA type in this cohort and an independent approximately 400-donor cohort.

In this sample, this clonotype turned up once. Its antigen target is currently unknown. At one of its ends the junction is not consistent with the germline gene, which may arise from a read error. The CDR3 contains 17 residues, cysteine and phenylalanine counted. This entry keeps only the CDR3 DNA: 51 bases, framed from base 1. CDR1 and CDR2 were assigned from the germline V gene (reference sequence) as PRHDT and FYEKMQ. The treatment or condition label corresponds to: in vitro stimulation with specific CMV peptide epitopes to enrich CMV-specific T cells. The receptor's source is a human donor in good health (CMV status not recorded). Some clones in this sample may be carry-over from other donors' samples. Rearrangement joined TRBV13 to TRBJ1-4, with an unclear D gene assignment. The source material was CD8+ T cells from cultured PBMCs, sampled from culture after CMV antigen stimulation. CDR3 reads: CASSLGFGRREDEKLFF. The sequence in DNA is TGTGCCAGTAGCTTAGGCTTCGGACGCCGGGAGGATGAAAAACTGTTTTTT.